The clone carrying this T cell receptor beta chain showed up just once. Germline assignment: CDR1 SGHNT and CDR2 YYREEE (reference sequence). Deletions cut 0 bases from V and 8 bases from J, with 11 bases between. The CDR3 covers 13 residues. Assay used: immunoSEQ multiplex PCR; TCRdb lists only in-frame clones, some missing. The sample records roughly 93,000 clones, about 91% being singletons. This specimen comes from a study of T cell changes during pregnancy in multiple sclerosis. This receptor was taken from a female donor in good health, enrolled as a control in a pregnancy study. Source: peripheral blood, taken after pregnancy. V and J are TRBV5-4 and TRBJ1-2; D possibly corresponds to TRBD1 (6 bases). CDR3 protein: CASSLVGGGGYTF. For the CDR3, the DNA is TGTGCCAGCAGCTTGGTAGGGGGAGGGGGCTACACCTTC.